These 9 T cell receptor beta chains were all obtained from the same sample, sequenced in a study of T cell changes during pregnancy in multiple sclerosis. The assay was immunoSEQ multiplex PCR, and TCRdb's table has in-frame clones only and misses some. The sample yields approximately 72,000 clones, approximately 90% seen once. The material was peripheral blood, obtained in the first trimester of pregnancy. Receptor source: a female donor in good health, enrolled as a control in a pregnancy study.

The table lists this clone with a count of one. The chain uses TRBV7-2 and TRBJ2-5; 12 nucleotides match TRBD1. There are 16 residues in the CDR3. Germline CDR1 reads SGHTA; CDR2 reads FQGNSA. J lost 5 bases, V lost 1 base, and 5 bases had no gene match. The CDR3 DNA follows: TGTGCCAGCAGCTTAGTGGGGACAGGGGGCGTTGAGACCCAGTACTTC. Translating gives CASSLVGTGGVETQYF.

V gene TRBV2 combines with J gene TRBJ2-5; TRBD2 might be the D (5 bases). V was pared by 8 bases and J by 0 bases, with 10 bases between. The CDR3 extends over 13 amino acids. Looked up from germline, CDR1 is SNHLY and CDR2 is FYNNEI. The CDR3 sequence: CASLREYQETQYF. DNA for the CDR3: TGTGCCAGCTTGAGGGAGTACCAAGAGACCCAGTACTTC.

The CDR3 nucleotides are TGTGCCAGCAGCACGGGGAGCTACAATGAGCAGTTCTTC. Its protein is CASSTGSYNEQFF. The V call is TRBV6-6, the J call TRBJ2-1; a possible D gene is TRBD2 (5 bases). Germline-derived CDR1 and CDR2 are MNHNY and SVGAGI (reference sequence). Trimming took 6 bases from V and 3 from J, leaving 9 bases between them. This CDR3 region has 13 residues.

This clone occurred a few times. The gene calls are TRBV2 and TRBJ2-1, with TRBD2 matching over 10 bases. The CDR3 sequence is 18 residues long. With V trimmed by 1 base and J by 4 bases, 10 bases remained unmatched. The V gene's germline CDR1 is SNHLY and CDR2 FYNNEI. CDR3 region: CASSEEFISGRSYNEQFF. The CDR3 region has the DNA TGTGCCAGCAGTGAAGAGTTTATTAGCGGGAGGTCATACAATGAGCAGTTCTTC.

Details on this clone: The junction differs from germline at one of its ends, possibly a read error. This chain connects TRBV15 to TRBJ2-1, with a possible D match to TRBD2 (6 bases). The CDR3 is 10 amino acids. Germline V gene sequence: CDR1 LNHNV, CDR2 YYDKDF (reference sequence). CDR3 DNA sequence: TGTGCCACCAGCAGAGATCTAGCGCTCTTC. Its translation: CATSRDLALF.

The rearrangement uses TRBV4-1 and TRBJ1-5; D unclear. The CDR3 contains 15 residues. Trimming removed 3 bases at V and 5 bases at J, with 14 bases between. Germline V CDR1 and CDR2: MGHRA, YSYEKL. The chain's CDR3 is CASSQVEAGHQPQHF. The CDR3 nucleotides are TGCGCCAGCAGCCAGGTAGAAGCCGGTCATCAGCCCCAGCATTTT.

This clone was seen more than once but under ten times. Here the CDR3 reads CASSNRQGDNEQFF. CDR3 DNA: TGTGCCAGCAGCAATAGACAGGGGGACAATGAGCAGTTCTTC. This chain joins TRBV7-9 and TRBJ2-1; 9 nucleotides line up with TRBD1. V was pared by 5 bases and J by 5 bases, with 4 bases of the junction left unmatched. In germline, CDR1 is SEHNR, CDR2 FQNEAQ (reference sequence). This CDR3 spans 14 amino acids. The variable domain in full, with the rest retrieved from reference TRBV7-9 and TRBJ2-1, is DTGVSQNPRHKITKRGQNVTFRCDPISEHNRLYWYRQTLGQGPEFLTYFQNEAQLEKSRLLSDRFSAERPKGSFSTLEIQRTEQGDSAMYLCASSNRQGDNEQFFGPGTRLTVL.

The V and J genes are TRBV19 and TRBJ1-2; D is unclear. Trimming pared 3 bases from V and 1 base from J, leaving 6 bases between. Germline CDR1 reads LNHDA; CDR2 reads SQIVND (reference sequence). This CDR3 has 13 residues. The CDR3 loop is CASSIFVNYGYTF. For the CDR3, the DNA is TGTGCCAGTAGTATTTTCGTTAACTATGGCTACACCTTC.

The chain employs TRBV11-3 and TRBJ2-3, with a possible D match to TRBD1 (6 bases). The V end was cut by 5 bases, the J end by 2 bases, with 11 bases between. The CDR3 runs 14 residues. CDR1 is SGHNT, CDR2 YENEEA, per germline. CDR3 sequence (DNA): TGTGCCAGCAGCCCGGGACAACACACAGATACGCAGTATTTT. Translated, it gives CASSPGQHTDTQYF.